This T cell receptor (beta chain) was identified during a study of vaccination effects on CD4 cells after COVID-19. This clone has a single count. Antigen specificity is unknown. Germline lookup yields CDR1 SGDLS and CDR2 YYNGEE. V lost 0 bases, J lost 10 bases, and 7 bases stayed unmatched. The CDR3 length is 15 residues. Antigen-specific CD4+ T cells were expanded (with viral peptide pools) by the ViraFEST assay ahead of sequencing. Following a roughly eleven-day culture, CD4+ T cells were purified. PCR-confirmed SARS-CoV-2 infection occurred in the person between March and December 2020. Using immunoSEQ multiplex PCR, the repertoire was profiled, and TCRdb retains in-frame clones only, with some absent. The sample has about 27,000 clones, about four fifths seen once.

The receptor was derived from a human donor who had a prior SARS-CoV-2 infection. Sequenced material: CD4+ T cells from PBMCs cultured with HCoV-NL63 spike peptides, taken before COVID-19 vaccination. The chain has TRBV9 and TRBJ2-1; 10 positions match TRBD1. The CDR3 bases are TGTGCCAGCAGCGTAGTGGGACAGGGGTCGGGGGAGCAGTTCTTC. Amino acids: CASSVVGQGSGEQFF.